The 8 T cell receptor beta chains below come from one sample, sequenced in a study of CXCR3-negative and CXCR3-positive naive CD8 T cells. With UMI labels, 5' RACE was used to prepare the TRB cDNA libraries. TCRdb re-called the 5' RACE reads and shows each CDR3 protein once, DNA omitted. Its table lists 56,000 or so distinct CDR3 sequences. Sequenced input: memory CD8+ T cells from blood. The receptors come from a human donor in good health. Some clones in this sample may be carry-over from other donors' samples.

The chain is built from TRBV5-1 and TRBJ2-2; TCRdb picks TRBD2, but there is no DNA to check that call. The CDR3 has 17 amino acids. Germline CDR1 reads SGHRS; CDR2 reads YFSETQ. CDR3 region: CASSLALGSANTGELFF.

The chain uses TRBV7-7 and TRBJ2-2; TCRdb's D call of TRBD1 is untestable without DNA. Per the germline V gene, CDR1 is SSHAT and CDR2 is FNYEAQ (reference sequence). CDR3 size: 16 residues. CDR3 protein: CASSAPGQVFTGELFF.

The chain uses TRBV19 and TRBJ2-7; the D call of TRBD1 rests on TCRdb alone, since no DNA is present to check it. Germline CDR1 LNHDA, CDR2 SQIVND (reference sequence). The CDR3 has 14 residues. The chain's CDR3 is CASSMGQGIDEQYF.

V is TRBV12-3 or TRBV12-4 and J is TRBJ2-7. The CDR3 is 14 amino acids. The CDR3 sequence is CASSSTGVSYEQYF.

The CDR3 reads CASRHWGGASYEQYF. V usage is TRBV7-2 and J usage is TRBJ2-7; absent DNA, TCRdb's TRBD1 call cannot be checked. The CDR3 covers 15 residues. From germline, CDR1 is SGHTA and CDR2 FQGNSA.

J is TRBJ2-7 and V is TRBV7-9; TCRdb indicates TRBD1, and absent DNA this call remains unverified. Looked up from germline, CDR1 is SEHNR and CDR2 is FQNEAQ (reference sequence). The CDR3 is 14 amino acids. CDR3 loop: CASSFSGTGFEQYF.

The V and J genes are TRBV29-1 and TRBJ2-7; with no DNA, the TCRdb D assignment of TRBD1 cannot be verified. Per germline, CDR1 SQVTM and CDR2 ANQGSEA. This CDR3 contains 13 residues. This CDR3 reads CSVEEGRGNEQYF.

The V call is TRBV7-9, the J call TRBJ2-1; checking the TCRdb D call of TRBD1 is not possible without DNA. In germline, CDR1 is SEHNR, CDR2 FQNEAQ (reference sequence). This CDR3 has 15 residues. This chain's CDR3 is CASSPQGPPGVEQFF. The complete variable domain, with remaining parts taken from reference TRBV7-9 and TRBJ2-1, reads DTGVSQNPRHKITKRGQNVTFRCDPISEHNRLYWYRQTLGQGPEFLTYFQNEAQLEKSRLLSDRFSAERPKGSFSTLEIQRTEQGDSAMYLCASSPQGPPGVEQFFGPGTRLTVL.